One and the same sample provided the 23 T cell receptor beta chains below, sequenced in a study of blood T cell repertoires in COVID-19. TCRdb's copy holds only in-frame clones and misses some; the assay was immunoSEQ multiplex PCR. The data hold around 200,000 clones, with around 80% observed a single time. The sequenced sample consisted of peripheral blood. The receptors originated from a woman older than 75 with active or convalescent COVID-19.

Notes on this clone: The sample has other DNA sequences that encode this CDR3 too. V and J are TRBV5-1 and TRBJ2-1; TRBD2 is a possible D gene (6 bases). The CDR3 totals 15 residues. Germline assignment: CDR1 SGHRS and CDR2 YFSETQ. The V end was cut by 4 bases, the J end by 1 base, with 12 bases between. CDR3 residues: CASSLTGGSYNEQFF. The CDR3 nucleotides read TGCGCCAGCAGCCTTACCGGGGGATCCTACAATGAGCAGTTCTTC.

The V call is TRBV28, the J call TRBJ1-6, with TRBD1 identical over 8 bases. The CDR3 is made up of 15 amino acids. J lost 10 bases, V lost 3 bases, and 8 bases had no gene match. Germline loops: CDR1 MDHEN, CDR2 SYDVKM. The CDR3: CASSFSRTGPSPLHF. The CDR3 coding sequence is TGTGCCAGCAGTTTCTCCAGGACAGGGCCCTCACCCCTCCACTTT.

This chain uses TRBV4-3 with TRBJ1-3; 7 nucleotides agree with TRBD1. The CDR3 is made up of 17 amino acids. CDR1 LGHNA and CDR2 YSLEER come from the germline V gene. The J segment lost 4 bases and the V segment lost 0 bases, leaving 9 bases of the junction unmatched. CDR3 nucleotide sequence: TGCGCCAGCAGCCAAGATCTGGACAGGTATTTAGGAAACACCATATATTTT. Amino acid sequence: CASSQDLDRYLGNTIYF.

The rearrangement uses TRBV6-2 or TRBV6-3 and TRBJ2-7, with a possible D match to TRBD2 (5 bases). In germline, CDR1 is MNHEY, CDR2 SVGEGT. This CDR3 is 15 amino acids long. With 2 bases removed from V and 0 bases from J, the gap between germline ends came to 11 bases. CDR3 in amino acids: CASSYGPGSSYEQYF. The CDR3 DNA reads as TGTGCCAGCAGTTACGGTCCGGGGAGCTCCTACGAGCAGTACTTC.

The V call is TRBV2, the J call TRBJ1-4; the match to TRBD1 covers 7 bases. V shed 6 bases, J shed 5 bases, and the junction held 9 bases outside the gene matches. The CDR3 covers 15 residues. Germline lookup yields CDR1 SNHLY and CDR2 FYNNEI. The CDR3 bases are TGTGCCAGCAGCCTTGTCAGGGGGATGAATGAAAAACTGTTTTTT. Encoded protein: CASSLVRGMNEKLFF.

This clone was seen once. The rearrangement links TRBV9 to TRBJ2-5; 9 positions match TRBD1. This CDR3 has 17 amino acids. V gave up 4 bases and J gave up 5 bases; unmatched junction bases: 15. Germline loops: CDR1 SGDLS, CDR2 YYNGEE. CDR3: CASSSGTGLWSGETQYF. The CDR3 DNA is TGTGCCAGCAGCTCCGGGACAGGGCTTTGGAGTGGGGAGACCCAGTACTTC.

CDR3 coding DNA: TGTGCCATCAGTGAGTCGGGACAGACTAATGAAAAACTGTTTTTT. Its translation is CAISESGQTNEKLFF. The rearrangement joins TRBV10-3 to TRBJ1-4, with TRBD1 matching 7 bases. V lost 0 bases to trimming and J lost 2 bases; unmatched junction nucleotides: 0. Looked up from germline, CDR1 is ENHRY and CDR2 is SYGVKD. CDR3 length: 15 residues.

This chain joins TRBV7-2 and TRBJ2-2, with 9 bases fitting TRBD2. CDR1 is SGHTA, CDR2 FQGNSA, per germline. J gave up 2 bases and V 6 bases, and 7 bases lay outside the gene matches. The CDR3 spans 16 residues. The CDR3 bases are TGTGCCAGCAGTCCACAGACTAGCGGAAACACCGGGGAGCTGTTTTTT. Its protein is CASSPQTSGNTGELFF.

The J gene is TRBJ1-1, the V gene TRBV6-5, with 10 bases aligning to TRBD1. This CDR3 spans 14 amino acids. The germline gives CDR1 MNHEY, CDR2 SVGAGI. V lost 6 bases to trimming and J lost 7 bases; unmatched junction nucleotides: 8. CDR3 coding DNA: TGTGCCAGCAGATCGACAGGGGGCGGTGGTGAAGCTTTCTTT. Translating it yields CASRSTGGGGEAFF.

The chain links TRBV7-2 to TRBJ2-3; 7 bases map to TRBD2. Per the germline V gene, CDR1 is SGHTA and CDR2 is FQGNSA. The CDR3 sequence is 15 residues long. Losses at the gene ends were 2 bases for V and 0 bases for J; bases not matched to a gene: 2. The DNA of the CDR3 is TGTGCCAGCAGCTTATTTAGCGGGAGCACAGATACGCAGTATTTT. Translated: CASSLFSGSTDTQYF.

The genes are TRBV4-1 and TRBJ1-2; 7 nucleotides align to TRBD1. This CDR3 contains 13 residues. V trimming: 5 bases; J trimming: 2 bases; junction bases outside the gene matches: 2. Germline loops: CDR1 MGHRA, CDR2 YSYEKL. This CDR3 is CASSTQGNYGYTF. Written as DNA, the CDR3 is TGCGCCAGCAGCACACAGGGGAACTATGGCTACACCTTC.

This chain connects TRBV27 to TRBJ1-1; D is unresolved. CDR1 and CDR2 (germline): MNHEY, SMNVEV (reference sequence). Trimming stripped 6 bases from V and 0 bases from J, with 8 bases between. The length of the CDR3 is 13 residues. Written as DNA, the CDR3 is TGTGCCAGCAGATATACGGTGAACACTGAAGCTTTCTTT. Protein sequence: CASRYTVNTEAFF.

V gene TRBV6-5 combines with J gene TRBJ2-1; the match to TRBD2 covers 8 bases. Germline assignment: CDR1 MNHEY and CDR2 SVGAGI. The CDR3 is 15 residues long. With 6 bases clipped from V and 8 bases from J, the junction kept 12 bases outside the gene matches. CDR3 amino acids: CASRAGRAGEDEQFF. CDR3 coding DNA: TGTGCCAGCAGGGCAGGGAGAGCGGGAGAGGATGAGCAGTTCTTC.

Worth noting for this clone: The sample holds other DNA sequences that translate to the same CDR3. The J gene is TRBJ2-7, the V gene TRBV18; 14 nucleotides align to TRBD2. The CDR3 sequence is 15 residues long. J lost 3 bases, V lost 3 bases, and 1 base had no gene match. Germline lookup yields CDR1 KGHSH and CDR2 LQKENI. DNA of the CDR3: TGTGCCAGCTCACCCGGGACTAGCGGGGGCTACGAGCAGTACTTC. Protein product: CASSPGTSGGYEQYF.

The V call is TRBV6-5, the J call TRBJ2-5; D might be TRBD2 (6 bases). Trimming shortened V by 4 bases and J by 9 bases, and 15 bases separated the two germline ends. Germline loops: CDR1 MNHEY, CDR2 SVGAGI. The CDR3 sequence is 13 residues long. CDR3 DNA: TGTGCCAGCAGTTCCGTCGGGGGTACGGCCCAGTACTTC. Amino acids: CASSSVGGTAQYF.

This clone was observed a few times. J is TRBJ2-5 and V is TRBV4-2; perhaps TRBD2 as D (8 bases). The CDR3 has 19 residues. Germline values: CDR1 LGHNA, CDR2 YNFKEQ. Trimming stripped 0 bases from V and 3 bases from J, with 23 bases between. The CDR3 DNA sequence: TGTGCCAGCAGCCAAGATAAAGATCTCGGGAGGGGGCCTGAAGAGACCCAGTACTTC. Residues: CASSQDKDLGRGPEETQYF.

The chain has TRBV18 and TRBJ2-7, with D unclear. The germline V gene has CDR1 KGHSH and CDR2 LQKENI. The CDR3 is made up of 12 amino acids. Deletions cut 0 bases from V and 6 bases from J, with 6 bases between. The CDR3 sequence is CASSPPTGEQYF. The CDR3 nucleotides read TGTGCCAGCTCACCACCCACTGGCGAGCAGTACTTC.

The J gene is TRBJ2-3, the V gene TRBV6-6; 10 nucleotides line up with TRBD2. V dropped 5 bases and J dropped 9; count of bases not matched to a gene: 11. Per the germline V gene, CDR1 is MNHNY and CDR2 is SVGAGI (reference sequence). The CDR3 has 15 residues. CDR3 loop: CASSPRLAGSGTQYF. DNA for the CDR3: TGTGCCAGCAGTCCCCGACTAGCGGGCTCTGGCACGCAGTATTTT.

V and J are TRBV28 and TRBJ2-1; 10 nucleotides match TRBD1. In germline, CDR1 is MDHEN, CDR2 SYDVKM. This CDR3 has 15 residues. Trimming cost V 7 bases and J 7 bases; bases outside gene matches: 10. DNA for the CDR3: TGTGCCAGCACTCCGGGACAGGGGACGGGGAATGAGCAGTTCTTC. Translating it yields CASTPGQGTGNEQFF.

The V and J genes are TRBV28 and TRBJ2-7, with a weak D call TRBD2 (5 bases). The CDR3 covers 13 residues. Trimming removed 2 bases from V and 7 bases from J, with 12 bases in between. Germline V CDR1 and CDR2: MDHEN, SYDVKM. In DNA, the CDR3 is TGTGCCAGCAGTTTAGACGGGTGGGAGGAGCAGTACTTC. Amino acid sequence: CASSLDGWEEQYF.

A note on this clone: Other DNA sequences in this sample translate to the same CDR3. The V call is TRBV5-1, the J call TRBJ2-3; D uncertain. The CDR3 covers 15 residues. Trimming left V 0 bases short and J 2 bases short, with 10 bases between. CDR1 is SGHRS, CDR2 YFSETQ, per germline. DNA for the CDR3: TGCGCCAGCAGCTTGGTGCAGGCCTCCACAGATACGCAGTATTTT. This gives the protein CASSLVQASTDTQYF.

V and J are TRBV6-5 and TRBJ2-7; 8 positions match TRBD1. Trimming at V came to 6 bases and at J to 8 bases, leaving 12 bases not matched to a gene. This CDR3 comprises 14 residues. Germline V gene lookup returns CDR1 MNHEY and CDR2 SVGAGI. In DNA form, the CDR3 reads TGTGCCAGCAGACCGGGACAGGTCCTTGGGAAGCAGTACTTC. Translated: CASRPGQVLGKQYF.

The sample holds one count of this clone. V and J are TRBV7-9 and TRBJ1-3; D not resolved. V was pared by 4 bases and J by 0 bases, with 22 bases between. The CDR3 extends over 19 amino acids. The V gene's germline CDR1 is SEHNR and CDR2 FQNEAQ (reference sequence). CDR3 sequence: CASSWGTGGVSLSGNTIYF. CDR3 bases: TGTGCCAGCAGCTGGGGAACCGGCGGGGTCTCCCTCTCTGGAAACACCATATATTTT. Looking up the rest from reference TRBV7-9 and TRBJ1-3 gives the full variable domain: DTGVSQNPRHKITKRGQNVTFRCDPISEHNRLYWYRQTLGQGPEFLTYFQNEAQLEKSRLLSDRFSAERPKGSFSTLEIQRTEQGDSAMYLCASSWGTGGVSLSGNTIYFGEGSWLTVV.